Listed below are T cell receptor beta chains from one sample, sequenced in a study of T cells in Graves' hyperthyroidism and ophthalmopathy. TCRdb re-called the multiplex PCR reads with MiXCR, one entry per CDR3 protein. Among about 380,000 distinct CDR3 sequences listed, 15% to 20% were seen once. Sequencing was performed on blood. The receptors were sampled from a man between 18 and 35 years old with Graves' ophthalmopathy. Each CDR3 is given with its conserved first and last residue. D genes are given only for firm matches. Clone sizes are given selectively: once, few, many, or a class where the clone is expanded.

TRBJ2-5,NA,TRBV20-1,NA,CSARGGAQETQYF,TGCAGTGCTAGAGGGGGGGCCCAAGAGACCCAGTACTTC
TRBJ2-2,NA,TRBV24-1,few,CATSDFGDTGELFF,TGTGCCACCAGTGATTTCGGGGATACCGGGGAGCTGTTTTTT
TRBJ1-2,TRBD1,TRBV5-5,many,CASSPQGGSYGYTF,TGTGCCAGCAGCCCACAGGGGGGAAGCTATGGCTACACCTTC
TRBJ2-3,NA,TRBV5-1,many,CASSSGSTDTQYF,TGTGCCAGCAGCTCAGGATCCACAGATACGCAGTATTTT
TRBJ1-2,NA,TRBV20-1,NA,CSVPGRDDGYTF,TGCAGTGTACCCGGAAGGGACGATGGCTACACCTTC
TRBJ2-2,TRBD1,TRBV11-2,NA,CASSQEPGQGSGELFF,TGCGCCAGCAGCCAAGAACCGGGACAGGGATCCGGGGAGCTGTTTTTT
TRBJ1-4,TRBD1,TRBV3-1,once,CASGQTGGAETNEKLFF,TGTGCCAGCGGGCAAACAGGGGGCGCGGAAACTAATGAAAAACTGTTTTTT
TRBJ2-1,NA,TRBV5-1,NA,CASSLTDSYNEQFF,TGCGCCAGCAGCTTGACGGACAGCTACAATGAGCAGTTCTTC
TRBJ2-1,NA,TRBV10-3,NA,CANSYSGSSYNEQFF,TGTGCCAACTCCTACTCAGGGAGCTCCTACAATGAGCAGTTCTTC
TRBJ2-7,NA,TRBV19,NA,CASSRDETYEQYF,TGTGCCAGTAGCCGGGACGAAACCTACGAGCAGTACTTC
TRBJ2-7,NA,TRBV7-8,NA,CASSWAWSSEQYF,TGTGCCAGCAGCTGGGCATGGTCGTCCGAGCAGTACTTC
TRBJ1-4,NA,TRBV7-8,few,CASSETDSANEKLFF,TGTGCCAGCAGCGAAACGGACAGCGCTAATGAAAAACTGTTTTTT
TRBJ1-2,NA,TRBV11-2,once,CASSLDTGPENGYTF,TGTGCCAGCAGCTTAGATACCGGGCCGGAAAATGGCTACACCTTC
TRBJ2-3,TRBD2,TRBV6-1,many,CASSYRGSRRAGGDTQYF,TGTGCCAGCAGTTACAGGGGAAGTAGACGAGCGGGGGGAGATACGCAGTATTTT
TRBJ2-7,TRBD1,TRBV12-3/TRBV12-4,many,CASASPTGNEQYF,TGTGCCAGCGCTTCCCCGACAGGGAACGAGCAGTACTTC
TRBJ1-1,NA,TRBV7-9,NA,CASTLYANTEAFF,TGTGCCAGCACCTTGTATGCGAACACTGAAGCTTTCTTT
TRBJ1-4,TRBD1,TRBV28,few,CATRDRVANEKLFF,TGTGCCACCCGAGACAGGGTGGCTAATGAAAAACTGTTTTTT
TRBJ2-7,NA,TRBV2,many,CASTQGGILSYEQYF,TGTGCCAGCACCCAGGGGGGAATCCTCTCCTACGAGCAGTACTTC
TRBJ2-7,NA,TRBV20-1,many,CSAVNRDSAYEQYF,TGCAGTGCTGTAAACCGGGACTCCGCCTACGAGCAGTACTTC
TRBJ2-7,NA,TRBV12-3/TRBV12-4,many,CASTRGARAGGSYEQYF,TGTGCCAGCACTAGAGGGGCCCGGGCAGGGGGGTCCTACGAGCAGTACTTC
TRBJ1-2,TRBD1,TRBV5-5,many,CASSLVTGGNGYTF,TGTGCCAGCAGCTTGGTTACAGGGGGGAATGGCTACACCTTC
TRBJ1-4,NA,TRBV3-1,NA,CASSQNGDGFNEKLFF,TGTGCCAGCAGCCAAAACGGGGACGGATTTAATGAAAAACTGTTTTTT
TRBJ2-7,NA,TRBV2,NA,CASTQLKYEQYF,TGTGCCAGCACCCAACTTAAGTACGAGCAGTACTTC
TRBJ1-2,NA,TRBV4-1,NA,CASSQDRAREIYGYTF,TGCGCCAGCAGCCAAGATCGGGCCAGGGAGATCTATGGCTACACCTTC
TRBJ2-5,NA,TRBV3-1,many,CASSQLLGNQETQYF,TGTGCCAGCAGCCAACTTTTGGGGAACCAAGAGACCCAGTACTTC
TRBJ2-2,TRBD2,TRBV27,NA,CASNPGLAFTGELFF,TGTGCCAGCAACCCGGGACTAGCGTTCACCGGGGAGCTGTTTTTT
TRBJ2-1,NA,TRBV6-4,many,CASSAGEGLVGGNEQFF,TGTGCCAGCAGTGCGGGTGAGGGGCTCGTTGGGGGCAATGAGCAGTTCTTC
TRBJ1-6,NA,TRBV6-5,few,CASSYSDGGPDSPLHF,TGTGCCAGCAGTTACTCGGACGGGGGGCCGGATTCACCCCTCCACTTT
TRBJ1-4,NA,TRBV15,few,CATSSDLLVATNEKLFF,TGTGCCACCAGCAGCGACCTACTGGTTGCAACTAATGAAAAACTGTTTTTT
TRBJ1-1,TRBD1,TRBV19,few,CASTTTGSTEAFF,TGTGCCAGTACCACGACAGGGAGCACTGAAGCTTTCTTT
TRBJ2-3,TRBD2,TRBV5-1,few,CASKTSGGNPTDTQYF,TGCGCCAGCAAGACTAGCGGGGGGAATCCCACAGATACGCAGTATTTT
TRBJ2-7,NA,TRBV12-3/TRBV12-4,many,CASSFTGSIYEQYF,TGTGCCAGCAGTTTCACAGGCTCTATATACGAGCAGTACTTC
TRBJ2-5,NA,TRBV18,many,CASSPPVRETQYF,TGTGCCAGCTCACCACCAGTAAGGGAGACCCAGTACTTC
TRBJ1-6,NA,TRBV12-3/TRBV12-4,many,CASSFGGPPLHF,TGTGCCAGCAGTTTCGGGGGGCCACCCCTCCACTTT
TRBJ2-2,NA,TRBV7-3,many,CASSIQVTGELFF,TGTGCCAGCAGCATACAAGTCACCGGGGAGCTGTTTTTT
TRBJ2-1,TRBD2,TRBV24-1,NA,CATSDPLLAGGYNEQFF,TGTGCCACCAGTGACCCCCTGCTAGCGGGGGGGTACAATGAGCAGTTCTTC
TRBJ2-5,NA,TRBV12-5,NA,CASGLVEQETQYF,TGTGCTAGTGGTTTGGTGGAGCAAGAGACCCAGTACTTC
TRBJ1-1,TRBD1,TRBV5-8,few,CASSLHQGADTEAFF,TGTGCCAGCAGCTTGCACCAGGGGGCTGACACTGAAGCTTTCTTT
TRBJ2-7,NA,TRBV6-4,many,CAGHPREGACNEQYF,TGTGCCGGACACCCAAGGGAGGGGGCTTGCAACGAGCAGTACTTC
TRBJ1-2,TRBD1,TRBV18,NA,CASSPPGQTFYGYTF,TGTGCCAGCTCACCACCGGGACAGACCTTCTATGGCTACACCTTC
TRBJ1-5,NA,TRBV19,NA,CASGPLTSQPQHF,TGTGCTTCGGGCCCCCTGACCAGTCAGCCCCAGCATTTT
TRBJ1-3,TRBD1,TRBV7-9,NA,CASRSDRGALNTIYF,TGTGCCAGCAGGAGCGACAGGGGAGCCTTAAACACCATATATTTT
TRBJ1-3,NA,TRBV5-1,few,CASSLADSGNTIYF,TGCGCCAGCAGCTTAGCGGACTCTGGAAACACCATATATTTT
TRBJ1-1,NA,TRBV5-4,few,CASSSPSGESTEAFF,TGTGCCAGCAGCTCCCCTAGCGGGGAGAGTACTGAAGCTTTCTTT
TRBJ1-5,NA,TRBV9,few,CASSVGWDRYQPQHF,TGTGCCAGCAGCGTAGGCTGGGATCGATACCAGCCCCAGCATTTT
TRBJ1-5,TRBD1,TRBV19,NA,CASSITGTDSNQPQHF,TGTGCCAGTAGTATAACCGGGACAGATAGCAATCAGCCCCAGCATTTT
TRBJ2-1,NA,TRBV7-3,few,CASSPDGCNEQFF,TGTGCCAGCAGCCCCGACGGGTGCAATGAGCAGTTCTTC
TRBJ1-6,TRBD1,TRBV5-1,NA,CASSRGQGDYSPLHF,TGCGCCAGCAGCCGGGGACAGGGGGATTATTCACCCCTCCACTTT
TRBJ2-3,TRBD2,TRBV7-9,NA,CASSLALLADLTDTQYF,TGTGCCAGCAGCTTAGCGCTACTAGCGGACCTCACAGATACGCAGTATTTT
TRBJ2-2,TRBD2,TRBV2,many,CASFSGGNTGELFF,TGTGCCAGTTTTAGCGGGGGCAACACCGGGGAGCTGTTTTTT
TRBJ2-3,NA,TRBV5-1,NA,CASSLEGSSTDTQYF,TGCGCCAGCAGCTTGGAGGGTTCTAGCACAGATACGCAGTATTTT
TRBJ1-5,NA,TRBV9,NA,CAGSVEDGSQPQHF,TGTGCCGGCAGCGTAGAAGACGGTAGTCAGCCCCAGCATTTT
TRBJ1-2,NA,TRBV29-1,NA,CSVGLDYGYTF,TGCAGCGTTGGCCTAGACTATGGCTACACCTTC